This T cell receptor (beta chain) comes out of a study of T cell repertoires in cytomegalovirus infection. CDR3 length: 15 residues. CDR1 is DFQATT and CDR2 is SNEGSKA in the germline V gene (reference sequence). V was trimmed by 0 bases and J by 3 bases, leaving 15 bases between them. This clonotype was seen at least ten times. TCRdb itself ran the reads through MiXCR, one entry per CDR3 protein. The sample lists more than 200,000 distinct CDR3 sequences, approximately 8.3% occurring once. The sample consisted of PBMCs. V is TRBV20-1 and J is TRBJ2-7; D remains unclear. The TCR originated in a human donor in good health (CMV status not recorded). Some clones in this sample may be carry-over from other donors' samples. The CDR3 sequence is CSARDAGRMDYEQYF. The CDR3 DNA reads TGCAGTGCTAGAGATGCTGGTCGGATGGACTACGAGCAGTACTTC.